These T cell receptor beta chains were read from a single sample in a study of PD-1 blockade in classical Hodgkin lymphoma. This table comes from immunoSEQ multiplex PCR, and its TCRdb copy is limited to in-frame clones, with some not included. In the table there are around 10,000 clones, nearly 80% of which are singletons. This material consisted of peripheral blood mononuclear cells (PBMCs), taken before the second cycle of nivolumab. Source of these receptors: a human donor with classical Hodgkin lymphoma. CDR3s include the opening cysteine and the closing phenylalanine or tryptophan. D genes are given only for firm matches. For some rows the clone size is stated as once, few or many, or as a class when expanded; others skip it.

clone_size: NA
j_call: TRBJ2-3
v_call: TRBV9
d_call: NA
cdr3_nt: TGTGCCAGCAGCGTTAGCGGCATGCCAGGTGGTACGCAGTATTTT
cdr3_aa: CASSVSGMPGGTQYF

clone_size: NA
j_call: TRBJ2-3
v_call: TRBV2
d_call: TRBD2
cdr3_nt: TGTGCCAGTCAACGGGGGGGATCGACAGATACGCAGTATTTT
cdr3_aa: CASQRGGSTDTQYF

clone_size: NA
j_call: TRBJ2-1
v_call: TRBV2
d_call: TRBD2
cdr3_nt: TGTGCCAGCAGCTTAGCGGGAGGGCGTGATGAGCAGTTCTTC
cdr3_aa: CASSLAGGRDEQFF

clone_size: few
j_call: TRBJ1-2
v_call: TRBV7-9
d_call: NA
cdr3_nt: TGTGCCAGCAGCTTAGAGGGGCGCAGCTATGGCTACACCTTC
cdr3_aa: CASSLEGRSYGYTF

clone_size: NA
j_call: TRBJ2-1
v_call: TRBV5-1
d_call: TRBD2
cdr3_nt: TGCGCCAGCAGCACCGACGGCGGGAGGGCCCGGGATGAGCAGTTCTTC
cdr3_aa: CASSTDGGRARDEQFF

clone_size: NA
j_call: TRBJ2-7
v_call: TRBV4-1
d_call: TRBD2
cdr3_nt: TGCGCCAGCAGCCAACTAGCGGGAGAATGGAGCTACGAGCAGTACTTC
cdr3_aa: CASSQLAGEWSYEQYF

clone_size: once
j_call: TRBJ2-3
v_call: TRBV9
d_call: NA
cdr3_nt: TGTGCCAGCAGCGTCGGCGGCCGTACCACAGATACGCAGTATTTT
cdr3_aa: CASSVGGRTTDTQYF

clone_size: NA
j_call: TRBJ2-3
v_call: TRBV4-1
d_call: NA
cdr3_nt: TGCGCCAGCAGCCAAGGGGTGGGGACTTACACAGATACGCAGTATTTT
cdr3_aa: CASSQGVGTYTDTQYF

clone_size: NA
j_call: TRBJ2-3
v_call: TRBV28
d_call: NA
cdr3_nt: TGTGCCAGCAGTTTATTTCGCGGTGGCTGGGCCGGCACAGATACGCAGTATTTT
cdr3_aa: CASSLFRGGWAGTDTQYF

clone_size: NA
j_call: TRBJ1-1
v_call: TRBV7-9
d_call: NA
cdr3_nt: TGTGCCAGCATCTCCCGAGGGGGTCCGGCTGAAGCTTTCTTT
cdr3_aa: CASISRGGPAEAFF

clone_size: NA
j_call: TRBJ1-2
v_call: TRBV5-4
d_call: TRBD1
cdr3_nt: TGTGCCAGCAGCACTTGGACAGGGGGCTACTATGGCTACACCTTC
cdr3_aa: CASSTWTGGYYGYTF

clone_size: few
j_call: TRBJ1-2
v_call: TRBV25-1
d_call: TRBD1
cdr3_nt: TGTGCCAGCAGTGAATTGGGAGGGGGCGACTATGGCTACACCTTC
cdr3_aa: CASSELGGGDYGYTF

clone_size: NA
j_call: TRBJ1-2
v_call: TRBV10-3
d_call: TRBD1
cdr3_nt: TGTGCCACCTCAGTGAAGGACAGGGATTACACGAACTATGGCTACACCTTC
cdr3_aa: CATSVKDRDYTNYGYTF

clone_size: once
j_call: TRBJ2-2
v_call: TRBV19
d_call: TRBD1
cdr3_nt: TGTGCCAGTAGCCCCGAGGCAGGGGGCAGCGGGGAGCTGTTTTTT
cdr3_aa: CASSPEAGGSGELFF

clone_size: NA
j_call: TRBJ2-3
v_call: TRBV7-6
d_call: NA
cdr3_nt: TGTGCCAGCAGCTTAGGACTATCGGACACAGATACGCAGTATTTT
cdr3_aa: CASSLGLSDTDTQYF

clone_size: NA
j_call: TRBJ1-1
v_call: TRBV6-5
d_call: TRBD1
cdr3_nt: TGTGCCAGCAGGCGACAGGGGTCCATGAACACTGAAGCTTTCTTT
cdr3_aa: CASRRQGSMNTEAFF

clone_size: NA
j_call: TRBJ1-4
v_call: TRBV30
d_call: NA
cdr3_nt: TGTGCCTGGAGAGGGTTGATAAATGAAAAACTGTTTTTT
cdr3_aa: CAWRGLINEKLFF

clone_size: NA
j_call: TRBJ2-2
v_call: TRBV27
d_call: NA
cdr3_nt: TGTGCCACCCCTGGAAACACCGGGGAGCTGTTTTTT
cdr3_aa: CATPGNTGELFF

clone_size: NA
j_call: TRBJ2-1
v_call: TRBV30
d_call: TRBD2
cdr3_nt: TGTGCCTGGAAAGGGAGCGGGGGGTACAATGAGCAGTTCTTC
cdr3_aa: CAWKGSGGYNEQFF